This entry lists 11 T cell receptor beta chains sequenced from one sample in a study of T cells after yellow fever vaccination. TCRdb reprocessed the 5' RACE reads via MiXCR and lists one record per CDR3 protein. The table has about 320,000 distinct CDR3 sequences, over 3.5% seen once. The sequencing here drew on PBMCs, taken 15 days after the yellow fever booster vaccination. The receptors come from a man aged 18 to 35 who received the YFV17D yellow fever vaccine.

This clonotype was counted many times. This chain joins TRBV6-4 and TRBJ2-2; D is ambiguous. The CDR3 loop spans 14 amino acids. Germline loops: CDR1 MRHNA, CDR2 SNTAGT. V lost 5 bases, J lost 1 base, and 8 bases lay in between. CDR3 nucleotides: TGTGCCAGCAGTCGGGCAGGGAACACCGGGGAGCTGTTTTTT. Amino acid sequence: CASSRAGNTGELFF.

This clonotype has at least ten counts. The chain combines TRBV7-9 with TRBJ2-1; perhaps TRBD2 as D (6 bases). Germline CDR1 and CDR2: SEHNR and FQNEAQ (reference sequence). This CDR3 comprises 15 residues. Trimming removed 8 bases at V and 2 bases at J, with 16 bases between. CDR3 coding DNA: TGTGCCAGCGGGGGGTTAGCGTTCACCTACAATGAGCAGTTCTTC. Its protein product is CASGGLAFTYNEQFF.

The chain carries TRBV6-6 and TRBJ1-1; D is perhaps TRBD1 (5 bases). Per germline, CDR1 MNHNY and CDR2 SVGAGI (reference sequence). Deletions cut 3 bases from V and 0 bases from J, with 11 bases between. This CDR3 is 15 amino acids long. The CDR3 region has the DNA TGTGCCAGCAGTTATTCGGGAGGGGTGAACACTGAAGCTTTCTTT. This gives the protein CASSYSGGVNTEAFF.

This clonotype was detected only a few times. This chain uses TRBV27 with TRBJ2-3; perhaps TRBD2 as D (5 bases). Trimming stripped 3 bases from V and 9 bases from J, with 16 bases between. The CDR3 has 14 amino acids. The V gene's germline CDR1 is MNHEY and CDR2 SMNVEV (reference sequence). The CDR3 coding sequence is TGTGCCAGCAGTTTCGGGGTTCGAGGAAGCACGCAGTATTTT. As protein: CASSFGVRGSTQYF.

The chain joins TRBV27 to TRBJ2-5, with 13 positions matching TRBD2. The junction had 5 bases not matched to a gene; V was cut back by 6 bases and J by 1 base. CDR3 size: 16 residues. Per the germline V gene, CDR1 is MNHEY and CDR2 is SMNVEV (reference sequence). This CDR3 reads CASRRLAGGSQETQYF. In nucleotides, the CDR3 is TGTGCCAGCAGGCGACTAGCGGGGGGCAGCCAAGAGACCCAGTACTTC.

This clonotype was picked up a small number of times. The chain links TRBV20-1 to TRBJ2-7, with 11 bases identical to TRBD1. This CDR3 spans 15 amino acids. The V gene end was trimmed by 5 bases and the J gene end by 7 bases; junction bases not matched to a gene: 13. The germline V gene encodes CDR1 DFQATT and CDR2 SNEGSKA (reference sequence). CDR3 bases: TGCAGTGCTCGCCCCTCCGGGACAGGGGGTCGGGAGCAGTACTTC. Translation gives CSARPSGTGGREQYF.

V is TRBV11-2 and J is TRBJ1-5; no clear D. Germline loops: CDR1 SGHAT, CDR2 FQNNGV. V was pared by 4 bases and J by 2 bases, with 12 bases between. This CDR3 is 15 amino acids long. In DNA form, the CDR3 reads TGTGCCAGCAGCTATGATGTGCTGGGCAATCAGCCCCAGCATTTT. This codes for CASSYDVLGNQPQHF.

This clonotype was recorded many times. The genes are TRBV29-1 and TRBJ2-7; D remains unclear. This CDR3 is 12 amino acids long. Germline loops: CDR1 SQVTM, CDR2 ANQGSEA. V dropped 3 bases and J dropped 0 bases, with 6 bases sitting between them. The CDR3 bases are TGCAGCGTTGAGAAGAGCTCCTACGAGCAGTACTTC. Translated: CSVEKSSYEQYF.

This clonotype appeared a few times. This chain's CDR3 is CATSGASTANTGELFF. The DNA for the CDR3 is TGTGCCACCAGTGGCGCGAGTACCGCGAACACCGGGGAGCTGTTTTTT. This sequence joins TRBV24-1 and TRBJ2-2; D is uncertain. This CDR3 has 16 residues. CDR1 and CDR2 (germline): KGHDR, SFDVKD. The V end lost 5 bases, the J end lost 0 bases, and 12 bases lay between the germline ends.

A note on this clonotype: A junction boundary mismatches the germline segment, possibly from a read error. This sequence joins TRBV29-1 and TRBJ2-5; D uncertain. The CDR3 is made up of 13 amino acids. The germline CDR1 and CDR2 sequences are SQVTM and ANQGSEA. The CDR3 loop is CSSWNPNQETHYF. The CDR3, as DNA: TGCAGCTCCTGGAACCCCAACCAAGAGACCCACTACTTC.

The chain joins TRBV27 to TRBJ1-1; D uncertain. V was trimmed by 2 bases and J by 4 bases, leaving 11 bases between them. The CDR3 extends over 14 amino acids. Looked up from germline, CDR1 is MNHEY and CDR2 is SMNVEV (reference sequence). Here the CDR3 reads CASSLGKVATEAFF. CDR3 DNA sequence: TGTGCCAGCAGTTTAGGGAAGGTGGCCACTGAAGCTTTCTTT.